A selection of T cell receptor beta chains follows, all from one sample in a study of blood T cell repertoires in COVID-19. Using immunoSEQ multiplex PCR, the repertoire was profiled, and TCRdb retains in-frame clones only, with some absent. The sample records around 200,000 clones, under 85% being singletons. What was sequenced was peripheral blood. All receptors come from a woman aged 25-40 years with COVID-19, enrolled during active disease. Both conserved end residues are part of each CDR3. D genes are given only for firm matches. Rows may omit the clone size; those that give it use once, few, many or a size class.

CDR3 DNA: TGTGCCAGCAGCCATGGCGGGGGGGACTACAATGAGCAGTTCTTC
CDR3 protein: CASSHGGGDYNEQFF
D gene: TRBD2
J gene: TRBJ2-1
V gene: TRBV9
clone size: -

CDR3 DNA: TGTGCCAGCAGCGATGGAGGCGGGATGGTCTACGAGCAGTACTTC
CDR3 protein: CASSDGGGMVYEQYF
D gene: -
J gene: TRBJ2-7
V gene: TRBV14
clone size: -

CDR3 DNA: TGTGCCAGCAGTAGAACAGGGGGCGACAATGAAGAGCAGTACTTC
CDR3 protein: CASSRTGGDNEEQYF
D gene: TRBD1
J gene: TRBJ2-7
V gene: TRBV11-2
clone size: -

CDR3 DNA: TGTGCCTGGAGAGACAGGCGGGACACTGAAGCTTTCTTT
CDR3 protein: CAWRDRRDTEAFF
D gene: -
J gene: TRBJ1-1
V gene: TRBV30
clone size: few

CDR3 DNA: TGTGCCACCAGCAGCTACAGGGATGTCAACGAGCAGTACTTC
CDR3 protein: CATSSYRDVNEQYF
D gene: -
J gene: TRBJ2-7
V gene: TRBV15
clone size: -

CDR3 DNA: TGTGCCAGCAGTCTCGGACAGGGTCCCGGGGAGCTGTTTTTT
CDR3 protein: CASSLGQGPGELFF
D gene: TRBD1
J gene: TRBJ2-2
V gene: TRBV7-6
clone size: -

CDR3 DNA: TGTGCCAGCAGATACGCGGGGTACAATGAGCAGTTCTTC
CDR3 protein: CASRYAGYNEQFF
D gene: -
J gene: TRBJ2-1
V gene: TRBV12-3/TRBV12-4
clone size: -

CDR3 DNA: TGCGCCAGCAGCCAAGGAACAGGCCACAATCAGCCCCAGCATTTT
CDR3 protein: CASSQGTGHNQPQHF
D gene: -
J gene: TRBJ1-5
V gene: TRBV4-3
clone size: -

CDR3 DNA: TGTGCCAGCAGCCCACAGGGGGCTGGCGAGCAGTACTTC
CDR3 protein: CASSPQGAGEQYF
D gene: TRBD1
J gene: TRBJ2-7
V gene: TRBV2
clone size: -

CDR3 DNA: TGTGCCAGCAGCGCACAGGGCAACAATGAGCAGTTCTTC
CDR3 protein: CASSAQGNNEQFF
D gene: -
J gene: TRBJ2-1
V gene: TRBV9
clone size: -

CDR3 DNA: TGTGCCAGCAGCCCTCGACTAGCGGGGGGTACGAACACCGGGGAGCTGTTTTTT
CDR3 protein: CASSPRLAGGTNTGELFF
D gene: TRBD2
J gene: TRBJ2-2
V gene: TRBV4-2
clone size: -

CDR3 DNA: TGTGCCAGCAGCTCCAGGCTCCTCTCTAACTATGGCTACACCTTC
CDR3 protein: CASSSRLLSNYGYTF
D gene: -
J gene: TRBJ1-2
V gene: TRBV11-1
clone size: -

CDR3 DNA: TGTGCCAGCAGGGGACAGAACTATGGCTACACCTTC
CDR3 protein: CASRGQNYGYTF
D gene: TRBD1
J gene: TRBJ1-2
V gene: TRBV3-1/TRBV3-2
clone size: -

CDR3 DNA: TGTGCCAGCAGCTTGGCCAAGGGGGCAGGGAGAGCTTTCTTT
CDR3 protein: CASSLAKGAGRAFF
D gene: TRBD1
J gene: TRBJ1-1
V gene: TRBV5-6
clone size: -

CDR3 DNA: TGCGCCAGCAGCACCGGACTAGCGGGGGGGCCTAACACAGATACGCAGTATTTT
CDR3 protein: CASSTGLAGGPNTDTQYF
D gene: TRBD2
J gene: TRBJ2-3
V gene: TRBV5-1
clone size: -

CDR3 DNA: TGCGCCAGCAGCCCGATGACTAGCGGGTTTAGCACAGATACGCAGTATTTT
CDR3 protein: CASSPMTSGFSTDTQYF
D gene: TRBD2
J gene: TRBJ2-3
V gene: TRBV5-1
clone size: once

CDR3 DNA: TGTGCCAGCAGCTTCGGGACTAGCGGGTCCGATGAGCAGTTCTTC
CDR3 protein: CASSFGTSGSDEQFF
D gene: TRBD2
J gene: TRBJ2-1
V gene: TRBV7-9
clone size: -

CDR3 DNA: TGTGCCAGCAGTGGGCTAGCGGGAGGCATCTCCTACAATGAGCAGTTCTTC
CDR3 protein: CASSGLAGGISYNEQFF
D gene: TRBD2
J gene: TRBJ2-1
V gene: TRBV25-1
clone size: -

CDR3 DNA: TGTGCCAGCAGCCTCCGACCGGGACAGGCTTACACCGGGGAGCTGTTTTTT
CDR3 protein: CASSLRPGQAYTGELFF
D gene: TRBD1
J gene: TRBJ2-2
V gene: TRBV6-2/TRBV6-3
clone size: few

CDR3 DNA: TGTGCCAGTAGCCGGGGACTAGCGGGGGCCGGCTCTGGGGCCAACGTCCTGACTTTC
CDR3 protein: CASSRGLAGAGSGANVLTF
D gene: TRBD2
J gene: TRBJ2-6
V gene: TRBV19
clone size: -

CDR3 DNA: TGTGCCAGCCAAAGAGGGCAAGGCAATTCACCCCTCCACTTT
CDR3 protein: CASQRGQGNSPLHF
D gene: -
J gene: TRBJ1-6
V gene: TRBV11-2
clone size: -

CDR3 DNA: TGTGCCAGCAGCTTAACGCCGGGTATTGTCTACGAGCAGTACTTC
CDR3 protein: CASSLTPGIVYEQYF
D gene: -
J gene: TRBJ2-7
V gene: TRBV7-2
clone size: -

CDR3 DNA: TGTGCCAGCAGCGCATCCTCCGGGACAGAAGCTTTCTTT
CDR3 protein: CASSASSGTEAFF
D gene: -
J gene: TRBJ1-1
V gene: TRBV9
clone size: -

CDR3 DNA: TGTGCCAGCAGCTTGGGGGGCCATACGCAGTATTTT
CDR3 protein: CASSLGGHTQYF
D gene: -
J gene: TRBJ2-3
V gene: TRBV5-6
clone size: -

CDR3 DNA: TGTGCCAGTAGTATAAATAGGGCAGGACGGGGGGATACGCAGTATTTT
CDR3 protein: CASSINRAGRGDTQYF
D gene: -
J gene: TRBJ2-3
V gene: TRBV19
clone size: -

CDR3 DNA: TGTGCCAGCAGGAAGGAACACAGAGCCTACGAGCAGTACTTC
CDR3 protein: CASRKEHRAYEQYF
D gene: -
J gene: TRBJ2-7
V gene: TRBV6-5
clone size: -

CDR3 DNA: TGTGCCAGCAGCTCCTTAGCGGGAGGAACAGATACGCAGTATTTT
CDR3 protein: CASSSLAGGTDTQYF
D gene: TRBD2
J gene: TRBJ2-3
V gene: TRBV7-9
clone size: -

CDR3 DNA: TGTGCCAGCAGCGCCCAAACAGGGGAGGACACTGAAGCTTTCTTT
CDR3 protein: CASSAQTGEDTEAFF
D gene: TRBD1
J gene: TRBJ1-1
V gene: TRBV9
clone size: -

CDR3 DNA: TGCGCCAGCAGCTTGGCCTTCGGGGGGGATGAAAAACTGTTTTTT
CDR3 protein: CASSLAFGGDEKLFF
D gene: -
J gene: TRBJ1-4
V gene: TRBV5-1
clone size: -

CDR3 DNA: TGTGCCATCAGTGAGTCCCCGGGAATGAACACTGAAGCTTTCTTT
CDR3 protein: CAISESPGMNTEAFF
D gene: -
J gene: TRBJ1-1
V gene: TRBV10-3
clone size: -

CDR3 DNA: TGTGCCAGCAGCCCAATCGGGAGGAACGGCTACACCTTC
CDR3 protein: CASSPIGRNGYTF
D gene: -
J gene: TRBJ1-2
V gene: TRBV3-1/TRBV3-2
clone size: once

CDR3 DNA: TGTGCCAGCAGCTTATCAGGGAAGACCCAGTACTTC
CDR3 protein: CASSLSGKTQYF
D gene: -
J gene: TRBJ2-5
V gene: TRBV7-2
clone size: -

CDR3 DNA: TGTGCCAGCAGCTTAGCTCCAGCGGGGGGCGAGGCAGATACGCAGTATTTT
CDR3 protein: CASSLAPAGGEADTQYF
D gene: TRBD2
J gene: TRBJ2-3
V gene: TRBV7-2
clone size: -